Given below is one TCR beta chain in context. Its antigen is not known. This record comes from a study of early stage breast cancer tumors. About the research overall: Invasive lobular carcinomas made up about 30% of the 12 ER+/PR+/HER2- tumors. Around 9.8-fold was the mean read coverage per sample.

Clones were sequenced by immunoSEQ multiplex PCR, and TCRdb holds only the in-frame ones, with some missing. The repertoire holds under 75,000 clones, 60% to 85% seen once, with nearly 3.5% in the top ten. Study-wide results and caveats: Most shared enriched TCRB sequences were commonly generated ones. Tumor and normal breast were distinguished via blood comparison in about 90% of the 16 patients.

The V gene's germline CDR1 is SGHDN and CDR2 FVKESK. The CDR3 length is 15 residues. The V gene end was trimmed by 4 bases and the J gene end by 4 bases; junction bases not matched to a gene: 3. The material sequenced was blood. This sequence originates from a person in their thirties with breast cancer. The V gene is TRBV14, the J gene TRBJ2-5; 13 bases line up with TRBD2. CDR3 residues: CASSLGLAGVETQYF. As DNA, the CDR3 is TGTGCCAGCAGCCTTGGACTAGCGGGAGTAGAGACCCAGTACTTC.